This T cell receptor (beta chain) was observed in a study of STAT3 mutations in large granular lymphocyte leukemia. Across the whole study: Over half of T-LGLL patients had one or more immunosuppressive regimens. Study results and caveats: All newly emerging clones after therapy were STAT3 wild type. Every T-cell large granular lymphocyte leukemia patient had at least one immunodominant TCR beta clonotype. Differing intervals and regimens complicate linking therapy response to clone burden.

Notes on this clone: Its antigen remains unidentified.

Germline V gene sequence: CDR1 KGHSH, CDR2 LQKENI. V was pared by 2 bases and J by 7 bases, with 2 bases of the junction left unmatched. The CDR3 is 13 residues long. About 40,000 productive templates were obtained per sample on average. Assay: immunoSEQ multiplex PCR; the TCRdb copy retains only in-frame clones and omits some. This sample yields about 10,000 clones, of which roughly 85% are seen a single time; around 27% belongs to the top ten. The TCR sequence derives from a man in his fifties or sixties with T-cell large granular lymphocyte leukemia. Some clones in this sample may be carry-over from other donors' samples. The chain uses TRBV18 and TRBJ1-1; 9 nucleotides agree with TRBD1. The sequenced sample was peripheral blood mononuclear cells. In DNA form, the CDR3 reads TGTGCCAGCTCACCAGGACAGGGGATTGAAGCTTTCTTT. This gives the protein CASSPGQGIEAFF.